This T cell receptor (beta chain) was identified during a study of regulatory T cells in long-lasting Graves disease. A few counts support this clonotype. One base away lies a much larger clone, so this may be a sequencing read error. CDR3 regions were amplified by Arm-PCR using iRepertoire HTBI primers to build TCR beta libraries. In the original processing: Identification across samples found 62 TRBV and some 13 TRBJ segments. TCRdb fed the multiplex PCR reads into MiXCR, producing one record per CDR3 protein. The V and J calls reflect TCRdb's pipeline rather than the authors' work. The sample has 450,000 to 600,000 distinct CDR3 sequences, around 15% seen once. The time point denotes: newly diagnosed GD, antithyroid drugs for less than 3 months. There was RNA extracted from PBMCs, and the TCR library was made from it. CDR1 SGHKS and CDR2 YYEKEE come from the germline V gene (reference sequence). The V end was cut by 2 bases, the J end by 0 bases, with 8 bases between. CDR3 length: 14 amino acids.

In addition, the sample was reused for a study of T cells in Graves' hyperthyroidism and ophthalmopathy. That publication notes: These patients, aged 18 to 65, had recently diagnosed hyperthyroidism lasting under 2 months. Using the HTBI primer set, a first-round RT-PCR was run on the TCR CDR3.

Material: peripheral blood mononuclear cells (PBMCs), obtained at new diagnosis, from a patient treated with antithyroid drugs. The TCR was taken from a man aged 40-49 years with Graves disease. V and J are TRBV5-5 and TRBJ2-5; D is possibly TRBD2 (5 bases). CDR3 DNA: TGTGCCAGCAGCTTAGGACTGAACCAAGAGACCCAGTACTTC. Translation: CASSLGLNQETQYF.